This T cell receptor (beta chain) comes out of a study of CD8+ T cells in alopecia areata. Germline-derived CDR1 and CDR2 are SGHRS and YFSETQ. CDR3 length: 18 amino acids. Unmatched junction bases numbered 5, after V lost 0 bases and J lost 0 bases. Extraction of RNA preceded its reverse transcription into cDNA, which served as the sequencing template. Sequenced by immunoSEQ multiplex PCR; TCRdb stores in-frame clones only, minus some. This sample yields under 350,000 clones, of which roughly 60% are seen a single time; around 1.7% belongs to the top ten. Sample treatment: oral pan-JAK inhibitor, 5-10 mg twice daily. Peripheral blood samples and lesional scalp punch biopsies were obtained from alopecia areata patients.

The starting material was CD4+ T cells sorted from blood, obtained at week 24, from a patient treated with tofacitinib. This sequence joins TRBV5-1 and TRBJ2-6, with 8 nucleotides matching TRBD1. The sequence came from a human donor with alopecia areata. Here the CDR3 DNA reads TGCGCCAGCAGCTTGGCTTCAGGGGGCCCCTCTGGGGCCAACGTCCTGACTTTC. Protein: CASSLASGGPSGANVLTF.